These 25 T cell receptor beta chains originate from one sample sequenced in a study of cytomegalovirus exposure and HLA in healthy donors. Generated by immunoSEQ multiplex PCR, the TCRdb table keeps only in-frame clones and is missing some. This table holds about 400,000 clones, roughly 88% found once. Material: PBMCs. All receptors derive from a woman aged 18-29 years in good health and CMV-seronegative.

CDR3 amino acids: CASSFRAESSYEQYF. As DNA, the CDR3 is TGTGCCAGCAGCTTCCGAGCGGAGAGCTCCTACGAGCAGTACTTC. The chain has TRBV9 and TRBJ2-7, with TRBD2 as a possible D gene (5 bases). CDR3 size: 15 residues. Trimming left V 4 bases short and J 0 bases short, with 14 bases between. CDR1 and CDR2 (germline): SGDLS, YYNGEE. Full variable domain (rest looked up from reference TRBV9 and TRBJ2-7): DSGVTQTPKHLITATGQRVTLRCSPRSGDLSVYWYQQSLDQGLQFLIQYYNGEERAKGNILERFSAQQFPDLHSELNLSSLELGDSALYFCASSFRAESSYEQYFGPGTRLTVT.

V usage is TRBV5-1 and J usage is TRBJ1-2; D is possibly TRBD1 (6 bases). The CDR3 runs 13 residues. The germline V gene encodes CDR1 SGHRS and CDR2 YFSETQ. Trimming pared 0 bases from V and 3 bases from J, leaving 6 bases between. The CDR3 spells CASSLEGDYGYTF. Here the CDR3 DNA reads TGCGCCAGCAGCTTGGAGGGGGACTATGGCTACACCTTC.

The rearrangement uses TRBV4-1 and TRBJ1-2; perhaps TRBD1 as D (6 bases). The germline gives CDR1 MGHRA, CDR2 YSYEKL. The CDR3 length is 14 residues. Deletions cut 4 bases from V and 0 bases from J, with 9 bases between. CDR3 in DNA: TGCGCCAGCAGCCTAGGACAGTCTAACTATGGCTACACCTTC. Its translation is CASSLGQSNYGYTF.

The rearrangement uses TRBV30 and TRBJ2-2, with a weak D call TRBD2 (6 bases). Trimming cost V 4 bases and J 1 base, with 7 bases left between them. The CDR3 totals 13 residues. Per germline, CDR1 GTSNPN and CDR2 SVGIG (reference sequence). CDR3 sequence (DNA): TGTGCCTGGAACGGGGGGAACACCGGGGAGCTGTTTTTT. Its translation is CAWNGGNTGELFF.

The V and J genes are TRBV5-6 and TRBJ1-2; 7 positions match TRBD1. The CDR3 contains 15 residues. J gave up 4 bases and V 1 base, and 7 bases lay outside the gene matches. Germline CDR1 reads SGHDT; CDR2 reads YYEEEE. Here the CDR3 reads CASSLSDRALYGYTF. The CDR3 bases are TGTGCCAGCAGCTTGAGCGACAGGGCGCTCTATGGCTACACCTTC.

This clone has a handful of counts. The chain carries TRBV7-9 and TRBJ2-7; D is possibly TRBD2 (6 bases). The germline V gene has CDR1 SEHNR and CDR2 FQNEAQ (reference sequence). V was cut by 3 bases and J by 2 bases, with 11 bases left in between. CDR3 size: 14 residues. The CDR3 DNA follows: TGTGCCAGCAGCTTGATGCGGGGAACCTACGAGCAGTACTTC. Its protein is CASSLMRGTYEQYF.

The chain combines TRBV30 with TRBJ2-1, with 10 bases matching TRBD2. Germline CDR1 GTSNPN, CDR2 SVGIG (reference sequence). V was pared by 1 base and J by 10 bases, with 13 bases of the junction left unmatched. The CDR3 is made up of 16 amino acids. CDR3 sequence reads: CAWSARLLAGSGEQFF. As DNA, the CDR3 is TGTGCCTGGAGTGCCAGACTACTAGCGGGGTCTGGGGAGCAGTTCTTC.

The genes are TRBV27 and TRBJ2-5, with D hard to call. Germline V gives CDR1 MNHEY, CDR2 SMNVEV (reference sequence). Trimming left V 8 bases short and J 3 bases short, with 19 bases between. The CDR3 has 15 amino acids. CDR3 region: CASGVYSSSKETQYF. The CDR3 DNA follows: TGTGCCAGCGGAGTTTATAGCAGCAGCAAAGAGACCCAGTACTTC.

V is TRBV6-5 and J is TRBJ1-1; D perhaps matches TRBD1 (6 bases). The germline CDR1 and CDR2 sequences are MNHEY and SVGAGI. The length of the CDR3 is 13 residues. The V gene lost 11 bases and the J gene lost 2 bases, with 15 bases spanning the gap. Written as DNA, the CDR3 is TGTGCCTCCCTTCTGGGACAAAACACTGAAGCTTTCTTT. Its protein product is CASLLGQNTEAFF.

The J gene is TRBJ1-1, the V gene TRBV5-4, with D uncertain. Germline CDR1 SGHNT, CDR2 YYREEE (reference sequence). V shed 3 bases and J shed 0 bases, with 9 bases lying between them. The length of the CDR3 is 14 residues. Written as DNA, the CDR3 is TGTGCCAGCAGCTCGCCTCAGATGAACACTGAAGCTTTCTTT. Translation: CASSSPQMNTEAFF.

This clone came up a few times. DNA of the CDR3: TGTGCCAGCAGTTTGGCCTGGCGGGGGGGTTCCACAGATACGCAGTATTTT. This sequence encodes CASSLAWRGGSTDTQYF. The chain uses TRBV27 and TRBJ2-3; 9 bases fit TRBD2. The CDR3 runs 17 residues. Germline V gene lookup returns CDR1 MNHEY and CDR2 SMNVEV (reference sequence). Germline trimming cut 3 bases from V and 2 bases from J; bases unmatched to any gene: 9.

V is TRBV9 and J is TRBJ2-5, with TRBD1 identical over 9 bases. The length of the CDR3 is 14 residues. CDR1 and CDR2 from the germline V gene are SGDLS and YYNGEE. J gave up 4 bases and V 3 bases, and 4 bases lay outside the gene matches. CDR3: CASSANRGRETQYF. The CDR3 nucleotides are TGTGCCAGCAGCGCCAACAGGGGGCGAGAGACCCAGTACTTC.

This clone was observed a handful of times. This chain uses TRBV29-1 with TRBJ2-7, with 10 bases that match TRBD2. Germline V gene sequence: CDR1 SQVTM, CDR2 ANQGSEA. The J segment lost 4 bases and the V segment lost 4 bases, leaving 10 bases of the junction unmatched. This CDR3 spans 15 amino acids. The CDR3 DNA is TGCAGCGTTGCGGCAGGGGTTAGCGGGAGGTACGAGCAGTACTTC. It translates to CSVAAGVSGRYEQYF.

The chain joins TRBV5-4 to TRBJ2-5; D is possibly TRBD2 (6 bases). This CDR3 has 14 amino acids. Trimming shortened V by 2 bases and J by 4 bases, and 12 bases separated the two germline ends. Germline loops: CDR1 SGHNT, CDR2 YYREEE (reference sequence). The CDR3 loop reads CASSFPGDGETQYF. The DNA for the CDR3 is TGTGCCAGCAGCTTTCCGGGAGACGGAGAGACCCAGTACTTC.

The genes are TRBV9 and TRBJ2-5; weak D call: TRBD2 (5 bases). This CDR3 has 14 residues. In germline, CDR1 is SGDLS, CDR2 YYNGEE. The V gene lost 0 bases and the J gene lost 1 base, with 7 bases spanning the gap. The CDR3 DNA is TGTGCCAGCAGCGTAGGGACTCTCCAAGAGACCCAGTACTTC. Translation: CASSVGTLQETQYF.

This chain uses TRBV5-1 with TRBJ2-1; D perhaps matches TRBD2 (6 bases). V was clipped by 1 base and J by 9 bases, with 14 bases between them. Germline-derived CDR1 and CDR2 are SGHRS and YFSETQ. The CDR3 has 14 residues. CDR3 sequence: CASSLPTSFGEQFF. CDR3 coding DNA: TGCGCCAGCAGCTTGCCGACTAGTTTCGGTGAGCAGTTCTTC.

The chain joins TRBV6-1 to TRBJ2-5; no clear D. This CDR3 spans 13 amino acids. V lost 4 bases and J lost 2, with 8 bases in between. CDR1 and CDR2 (germline): MNHNS, SASEGT. The chain's CDR3 is CASSVSAQETQYF. In DNA, the CDR3 is TGTGCCAGCAGTGTGAGCGCTCAAGAGACCCAGTACTTC.

This clone was recorded once. The rearrangement joins TRBV19 to TRBJ2-7; TRBD1 matches at 9 bases. Germline V gene sequence: CDR1 LNHDA, CDR2 SQIVND (reference sequence). J gave up 0 bases and V 3 bases, and 3 bases lay outside the gene matches. The CDR3 totals 15 residues. The CDR3 DNA reads TGTGCCAGTAGTATGATGACAGGGGGCTCCTACGAGCAGTACTTC. Protein: CASSMMTGGSYEQYF.

The J gene is TRBJ2-1, the V gene TRBV9, with TRBD2 matching over 7 bases. From germline, CDR1 is SGDLS and CDR2 YYNGEE. This CDR3 has 15 amino acids. V shed 4 bases and J 5 bases; nucleotides not matched to a gene: 9. Here the CDR3 reads CASSRPLAPDNEQFF. The CDR3 region has the DNA TGTGCCAGCAGCAGACCACTAGCGCCCGACAATGAGCAGTTCTTC.

V usage is TRBV5-1 and J usage is TRBJ1-1, with D possibly being TRBD1 (5 bases). Trimming removed 7 bases from V and 1 base from J, with 8 bases in between. CDR1 and CDR2 from the germline V gene are SGHRS and YFSETQ. The CDR3 sequence is 12 residues long. CDR3 DNA: TGCGCCAGCGGGGGAGGGAACACTGAAGCTTTCTTT. Its protein is CASGGGNTEAFF. Supplemented by reference TRBV5-1 and TRBJ1-1, the full variable domain reads KAGVTQTPRYLIKTRGQQVTLSCSPISGHRSVSWYQQTPGQGLQFLFEYFSETQRNKGNFPGRFSGRQFSNSRSEMNVSTLELGDSALYLCASGGGNTEAFFGQGTRLTVV.

This chain connects TRBV6-5 to TRBJ1-1; D call uncertain. This CDR3 has 13 residues. CDR1 and CDR2 (germline): MNHEY, SVGAGI. V lost 3 bases, J lost 6 bases, and 11 bases lay in between. CDR3 sequence: CASSYAIRAEAFF. CDR3 nucleotides: TGTGCCAGCAGTTATGCCATACGGGCTGAAGCTTTCTTT.

The CDR3 coding sequence is TGTGCCAGCAGCCGAAGTACTAGCGGGGGGGATGGTGAGCAGTTCTTC. It specifies CASSRSTSGGDGEQFF. V gene TRBV4-2 combines with J gene TRBJ2-1; 13 nucleotides align to TRBD2. Germline V lookup: CDR1 LGHNA, CDR2 YNFKEQ. J gave up 9 bases and V 4 bases, and 9 bases lay outside the gene matches. The CDR3 has 16 amino acids.

The chain carries TRBV4-1 and TRBJ2-5; D is perhaps TRBD1 (5 bases). This CDR3 has 14 residues. V was pared by 2 bases and J by 5 bases, with 12 bases between. The germline V gene has CDR1 MGHRA and CDR2 YSYEKL. CDR3 sequence reads: CASSQIGAPETQYF. The CDR3 DNA sequence: TGCGCCAGCAGCCAAATAGGGGCTCCGGAGACCCAGTACTTC.

This chain joins TRBV5-6 and TRBJ1-5; 10 bases map to TRBD1. The CDR3 sequence is 14 residues long. Germline-derived CDR1 and CDR2 are SGHDT and YYEEEE. Losses at the gene ends were 4 bases for V and 6 bases for J; bases not matched to a gene: 4. The CDR3 sequence is CASSRQGASQPQHF. The CDR3 bases are TGTGCCAGCAGCCGACAGGGGGCTAGTCAGCCCCAGCATTTT.

This chain connects TRBV28 to TRBJ2-2, with D maybe TRBD2 (5 bases). The CDR3 contains 16 residues. Germline CDR1 and CDR2: MDHEN and SYDVKM. Trimming left V 11 bases short and J 1 base short, with 20 bases between. The DNA of the CDR3 is TGTGCCGCTACCCGGAACGGGGTAGTGAACACCGGGGAGCTGTTTTTT. It encodes CAATRNGVVNTGELFF.